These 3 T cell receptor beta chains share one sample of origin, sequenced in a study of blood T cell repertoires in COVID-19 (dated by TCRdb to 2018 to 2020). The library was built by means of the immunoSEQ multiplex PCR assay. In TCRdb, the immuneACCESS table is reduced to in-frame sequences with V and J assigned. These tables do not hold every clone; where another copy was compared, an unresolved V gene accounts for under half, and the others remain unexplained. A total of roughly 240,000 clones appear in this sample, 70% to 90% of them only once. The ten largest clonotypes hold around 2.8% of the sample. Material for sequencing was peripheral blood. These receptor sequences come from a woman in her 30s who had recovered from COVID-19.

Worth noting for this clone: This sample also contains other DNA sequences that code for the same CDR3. CDR3 in amino acids: CSVGQNYGYTF. The CDR3 coding sequence is TGCAGCGTTGGCCAGAATTATGGCTACACCTTC. J is TRBJ1-2 and V is TRBV29-1; the D is unclear. The germline V gene encodes CDR1 SQVTM and CDR2 ANQGSEA. CDR3 length equals 11 residues. The V gene lost 4 bases and the J gene lost 5 bases, with 8 bases spanning the gap.

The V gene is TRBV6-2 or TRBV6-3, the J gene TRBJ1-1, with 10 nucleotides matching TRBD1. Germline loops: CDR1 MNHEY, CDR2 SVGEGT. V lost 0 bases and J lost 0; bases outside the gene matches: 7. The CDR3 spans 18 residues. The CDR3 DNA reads TGTGCCAGCAGTTACTCCTACGACAGGGGGCTTTTGAACACTGAAGCTTTCTTT. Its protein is CASSYSYDRGLLNTEAFF.

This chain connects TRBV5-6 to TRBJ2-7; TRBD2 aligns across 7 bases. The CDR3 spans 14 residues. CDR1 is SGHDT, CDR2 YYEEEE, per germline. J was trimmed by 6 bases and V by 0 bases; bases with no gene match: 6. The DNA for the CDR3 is TGTGCCAGCAGCTTGGTGTCGGGGGGAGCCGAGCAGTACTTC. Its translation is CASSLVSGGAEQYF. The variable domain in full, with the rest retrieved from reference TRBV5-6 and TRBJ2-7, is DAGVTQSPTHLIKTRGQQVTLRCSPKSGHDTVSWYQQALGQGPQFIFQYYEEEERQRGNFPDRFSGHQFPNYSSELNVNALLLGDSALYLCASSLVSGGAEQYFGPGTRLTVT.